The sequence of this T cell receptor (beta chain) was determined in a study of cytomegalovirus exposure and HLA in healthy donors. Trimming at V came to 6 bases and at J to 0 bases, leaving 5 bases not matched to a gene. In germline, CDR1 is LGHNT, CDR2 FRNRAP. This CDR3 has 15 amino acids. Assay used: immunoSEQ multiplex PCR; TCRdb lists only in-frame clones, some missing. In the table there are 90,000 to 150,000 clones, 70% to 90% of which are singletons. The TCR originated in a woman under 30 in good health and CMV-seropositive. The chain employs TRBV12-5 and TRBJ1-5, with 7 bases aligning to TRBD1. Sequencing was carried out using PBMCs. CDR3 in DNA: TGTGCTAGTGGCCGGGACAGTTATAGCAATCAGCCCCAGCATTTT. The encoded protein is CASGRDSYSNQPQHF.